The 3 T cell receptor beta chains given below trace back to one sample, sequenced in a study of blood T cell repertoires in COVID-19. This table comes from immunoSEQ multiplex PCR, and its TCRdb copy is limited to in-frame clones, with some not included. The sample has around 230,000 clones; approximately 84% are singletons. Sequencing was performed on peripheral blood. The receptors derive from a woman of 80 years or more with acute or convalescent COVID-19.

This clone was seen more than once but under ten times. This chain uses TRBV15 with TRBJ1-1, with D unclear. There are 13 residues in the CDR3. Trimming removed 0 bases at V and 7 bases at J, with 9 bases between. Germline loops: CDR1 LNHNV, CDR2 YYDKDF (reference sequence). Here the CDR3 reads CATSRDAGLEAFF. The CDR3 coding sequence is TGTGCCACCAGCAGAGATGCAGGCCTTGAAGCTTTCTTT.

V is TRBV10-3 and J is TRBJ2-1; TRBD1 might be the D (6 bases). V dropped 0 bases and J dropped 8 bases, with 14 bases sitting between them. This CDR3 has 15 amino acids. The germline gives CDR1 ENHRY, CDR2 SYGVKD. CDR3 in DNA: TGTGCCATCAGTGAGTCGGCAGGGGACGTCTATGAGCAGTTCTTC. It is translated as CAISESAGDVYEQFF.

This chain connects TRBV7-2 to TRBJ2-1; 15 nucleotides align to TRBD2. Looked up from germline, CDR1 is SGHTA and CDR2 is FQGNSA. V shed 5 bases and J 9 bases; nucleotides not matched to a gene: 14. The CDR3 runs 18 residues. CDR3 protein: CASSNIGYGTSGGIEQFF. CDR3 coding DNA: TGTGCCAGCAGCAACATTGGGTATGGGACTAGCGGGGGGATTGAGCAGTTCTTC.